What follows are 2 T cell receptor beta chains derived from one specimen sequenced in a study of siplizumab effects on memory and regulatory T cells. This table comes from immunoSEQ multiplex PCR, and its TCRdb copy is limited to in-frame clones, with some not included. Among about 120,000 clones, roughly 95% were seen once, and the ten largest hold approximately 0.17%. Material for sequencing was non-Treg CD4+ T cells sorted from blood. The receptors shown here come from a human donor in good health.

The chain joins TRBV7-9 to TRBJ1-4, with a weak D call TRBD1 (5 bases). Trimming removed 1 base at V and 3 bases at J, with 9 bases between. Per the germline V gene, CDR1 is SEHNR and CDR2 is FQNEAQ (reference sequence). The CDR3 loop spans 15 amino acids. CDR3 region: CASSLGGDPNEKLFF. The DNA of the CDR3 is TGTGCCAGCAGCTTAGGAGGGGACCCTAATGAAAAACTGTTTTTT.

The chain links TRBV30 to TRBJ2-3; 7 bases map to TRBD2. V dropped 5 bases and J dropped 6; count of bases not matched to a gene: 8. CDR3 length: 13 amino acids. From germline, CDR1 is GTSNPN and CDR2 SVGIG (reference sequence). The CDR3 loop is CAWGGDSGDTQYF. The CDR3 DNA follows: TGTGCCTGGGGGGGGGACTCCGGCGATACGCAGTATTTT.